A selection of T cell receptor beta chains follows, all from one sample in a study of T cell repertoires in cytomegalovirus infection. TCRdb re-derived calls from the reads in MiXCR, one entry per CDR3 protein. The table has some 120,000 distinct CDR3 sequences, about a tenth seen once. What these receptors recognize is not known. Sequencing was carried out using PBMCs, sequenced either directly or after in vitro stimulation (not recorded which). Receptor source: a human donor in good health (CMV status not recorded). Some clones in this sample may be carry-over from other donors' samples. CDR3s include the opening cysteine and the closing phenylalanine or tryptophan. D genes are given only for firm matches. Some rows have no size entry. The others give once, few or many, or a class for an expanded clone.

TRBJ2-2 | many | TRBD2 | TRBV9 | CASTRSGRPGTGELFF | TGTGCCAGCACCCGAAGCGGGAGACCAGGGACCGGGGAGCTGTTTTTT
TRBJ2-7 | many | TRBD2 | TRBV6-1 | CASRDGTSGRGYEQYF | TGTGCCAGCAGAGACGGGACTAGCGGGAGGGGGTACGAGCAGTACTTC
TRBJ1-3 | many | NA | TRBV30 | CAWSRKGFSSGNTIYF | TGTGCCTGGAGCAGAAAAGGGTTCAGCTCTGGAAACACCATATATTTT
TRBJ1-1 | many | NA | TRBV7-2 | CASSLNWLNTEAFF | TGTGCCAGCAGCTTGAACTGGCTGAACACTGAAGCTTTCTTT
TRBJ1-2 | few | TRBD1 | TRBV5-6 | CASSGTGTVYGYTF | TGTGCCAGCAGCGGGACAGGGACCGTCTATGGCTACACCTTC
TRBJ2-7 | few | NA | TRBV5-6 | CASSRSHSYEQYF | TGTGCCAGCAGCCGCAGCCACTCCTACGAGCAGTACTTC
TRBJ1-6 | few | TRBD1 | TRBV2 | CASSESTGNNSPLHF | TGTGCCAGCAGTGAATCGACAGGGAATAATTCACCCCTCCACTTT
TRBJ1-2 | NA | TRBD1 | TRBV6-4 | CASMPGQGSNYGYTF | TGTGCCAGCATGCCGGGACAGGGATCTAACTATGGCTACACCTTC
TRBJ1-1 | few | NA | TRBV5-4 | CASSSSMNTEAFF | TGTGCCAGCAGCTCTTCTATGAACACTGAAGCTTTCTTT
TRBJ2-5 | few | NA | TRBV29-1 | CSVERLTDQETQYF | TGCAGCGTTGAAAGGCTGACAGACCAAGAGACCCAGTACTTC
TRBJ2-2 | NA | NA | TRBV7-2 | CASPSPIGELFF | TGTGCCAGCCCCTCTCCGATCGGGGAGCTGTTTTTT
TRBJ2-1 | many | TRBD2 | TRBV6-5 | CASSYSRLAGAYNEQFF | TGTGCCAGCAGTTACTCTAGACTAGCGGGAGCCTACAATGAGCAGTTCTTC
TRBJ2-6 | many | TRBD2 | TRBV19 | CASSQPGGVSSGANVLTF | TGTGCCAGTAGCCAGCCCGGGGGGGTAAGCTCTGGGGCCAACGTCCTGACTTTC
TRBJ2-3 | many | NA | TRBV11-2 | CASSRTVVADTQYF | TGTGCCAGCAGCCGGACTGTCGTGGCAGATACGCAGTATTTT
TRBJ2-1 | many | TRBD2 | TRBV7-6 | CASSPTETSGINEQFF | TGTGCCAGCAGTCCAACCGAGACTAGCGGGATCAATGAGCAGTTCTTC
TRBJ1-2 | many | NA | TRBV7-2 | CASSLDGGGDTF | TGTGCCAGCAGCTTAGATGGGGGTGGCGACACCTTC
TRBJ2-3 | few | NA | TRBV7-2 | CASSFMRADTQYF | TGTGCCAGCAGCTTCATGAGAGCAGATACGCAGTATTTT
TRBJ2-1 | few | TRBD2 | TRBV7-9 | CASSVGTSGIYEQFF | TGTGCCAGCAGCGTGGGGACTAGCGGGATCTATGAGCAGTTCTTC
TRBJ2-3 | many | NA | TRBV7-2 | CASSLAGGGMDTQYF | TGTGCCAGCAGCTTAGCGGGCGGGGGCATGGATACGCAGTATTTT
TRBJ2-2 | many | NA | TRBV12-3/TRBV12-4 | CASSLGLTGELFF | TGTGCCAGCAGTCTCGGACTAACCGGGGAGCTGTTTTTT
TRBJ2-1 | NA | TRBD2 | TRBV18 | CASSPGGSASSYNEQFF | TGTGCCAGCTCACCCGGCGGGAGCGCTAGCTCCTACAATGAGCAGTTCTTC
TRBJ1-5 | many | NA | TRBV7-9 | CASNAAGGQPQHF | TGTGCCAGCAATGCGGCCGGGGGTCAGCCCCAGCATTTT
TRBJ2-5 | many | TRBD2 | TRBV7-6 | CASNNIAGVETQYF | TGTGCCAGCAACAATATAGCGGGAGTGGAGACCCAGTACTTC
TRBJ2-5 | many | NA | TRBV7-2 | CASSLGGSGETQYF | TGTGCCAGCAGCTTAGGGGGTAGTGGAGAGACCCAGTACTTC
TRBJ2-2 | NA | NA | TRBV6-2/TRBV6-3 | CASSPLGPGGELFF | TGTGCCAGCAGTCCTCTTGGGCCGGGCGGGGAGCTGTTTTTT
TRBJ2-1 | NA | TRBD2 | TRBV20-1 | CSARSGTSGSNEQFF | TGCAGTGCTAGATCCGGGACTAGCGGGAGCAATGAGCAGTTCTTC
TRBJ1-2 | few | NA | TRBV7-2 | CASSSPGYYGYTF | TGTGCCAGCAGCTCCCCGGGTTACTATGGCTACACCTTC
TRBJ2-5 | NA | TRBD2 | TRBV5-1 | CASSLAGLVRAGEETQYF | TGCGCCAGCAGCTTGGCCGGACTAGTCAGGGCGGGGGAAGAGACCCAGTACTTC
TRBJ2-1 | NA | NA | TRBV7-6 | CASSLGYAGKGNEQFF | TGTGCCAGCAGCTTAGGTTACGCGGGAAAGGGGAATGAGCAGTTCTTC
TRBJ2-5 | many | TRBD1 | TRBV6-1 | CASSNRDRGERGVDQYF | TGTGCCAGCAGTAACCGGGACAGGGGCGAACGGGGCGTGGACCAGTACTTC
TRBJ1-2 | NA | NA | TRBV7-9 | CASSLLGLWSYTF | TGTGCCAGCAGCTTACTGGGGCTCTGGAGCTACACCTTC
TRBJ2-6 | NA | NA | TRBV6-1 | CASSQAPSSGANVLTF | TGTGCCAGCAGCCAAGCCCCTAGCTCTGGGGCCAACGTCCTGACTTTC
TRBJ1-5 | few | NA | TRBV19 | CASKDSNQPQHF | TGTGCCAGCAAGGATAGCAATCAGCCCCAGCATTTT
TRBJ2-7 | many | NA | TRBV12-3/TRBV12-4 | CASSLSGVEVEQYF | TGTGCCAGCAGTTTATCGGGAGTGGAAGTTGAGCAGTACTTC
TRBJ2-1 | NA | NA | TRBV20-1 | CSARSRGDLGEQFF | TGCAGTGCTAGGAGTCGAGGAGATCTCGGTGAGCAGTTCTTC
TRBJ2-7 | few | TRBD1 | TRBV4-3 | CASSPGTGANEQYF | TGCGCCAGCAGCCCCGGGACAGGGGCGAACGAGCAGTACTTC
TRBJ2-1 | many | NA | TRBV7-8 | CASSQRLAPRNSNEQFF | TGTGCCAGCAGCCAACGCCTGGCCCCGCGAAATTCGAATGAGCAGTTCTTC
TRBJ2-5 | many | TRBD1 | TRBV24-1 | CATSPGTGGAAQYF | TGTGCCACCAGCCCCGGGACAGGGGGCGCGGCCCAGTACTTC
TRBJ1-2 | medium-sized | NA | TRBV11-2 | CASSLDRTDYGYTF | TGTGCCAGCAGCCTAGACAGAACTGACTATGGCTACACCTTC
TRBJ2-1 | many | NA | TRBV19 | CASRTSSRYNEQFF | TGTGCCAGCCGAACTAGCAGTAGGTACAATGAGCAGTTCTTC
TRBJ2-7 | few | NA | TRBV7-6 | CASSPDAYEQYF | TGTGCCAGCAGCCCAGACGCCTACGAGCAGTACTTC
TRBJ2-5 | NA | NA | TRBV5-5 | CASSLEGLQRGKETQYF | TGTGCCAGCAGCTTGGAAGGTTTGCAGAGAGGGAAAGAGACCCAGTACTTC
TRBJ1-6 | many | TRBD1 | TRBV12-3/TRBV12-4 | CASRGQGLGNSPLHF | TGTGCCAGCAGGGGACAGGGGCTCGGTAATTCACCCCTCCACTTT
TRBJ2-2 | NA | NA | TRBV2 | CASRLGELFF | TGTGCCAGCAGGCTCGGGGAGCTGTTTTTT
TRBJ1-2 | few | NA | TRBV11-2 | CASSLDINYGYTF | TGTGCCAGCAGCTTAGATATTAACTATGGCTACACCTTC
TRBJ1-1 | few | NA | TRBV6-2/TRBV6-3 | CATVRNTEAFF | TGTGCCACGGTGAGGAACACTGAAGCTTTCTTT
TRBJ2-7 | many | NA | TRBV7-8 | CASSLGNFGLDEQYF | TGTGCCAGCAGCTTAGGAAACTTCGGTCTAGACGAGCAGTACTTC
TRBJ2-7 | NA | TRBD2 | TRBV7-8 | CASSFGLAGGTYEQYF | TGTGCCAGCAGCTTTGGGCTAGCGGGGGGTACCTACGAGCAGTACTTC
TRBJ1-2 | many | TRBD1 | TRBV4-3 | CASSSQDRGYGYTF | TGCGCCAGCAGCAGTCAGGACAGGGGCTATGGCTACACCTTC
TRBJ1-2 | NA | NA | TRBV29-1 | CSVEVPTQPYGYTF | TGCAGCGTTGAAGTACCGACACAGCCTTATGGCTACACCTTC
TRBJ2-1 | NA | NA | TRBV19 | CASSSLLAGGYNEQFF | TGTGCCAGTAGTTCTCTATTAGCAGGCGGCTACAATGAGCAGTTCTTC
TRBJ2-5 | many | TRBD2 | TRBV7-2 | CASSLERGRVETQYF | TGTGCCAGCAGCTTAGAGCGGGGCAGGGTGGAGACCCAGTACTTC
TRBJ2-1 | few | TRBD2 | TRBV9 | CASSTSGSSYNEQFF | TGTGCCAGCAGCACTAGCGGGAGCTCCTACAATGAGCAGTTCTTC
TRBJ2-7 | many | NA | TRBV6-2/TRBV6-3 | CASSYSDRSPIGEQYF | TGTGCCAGCAGTTACTCGGATCGGAGCCCGATCGGAGAGCAGTACTTC